The clone carrying this T cell receptor beta chain turned up a few times. Its target is unknown. The CDR3 is 12 amino acids. V lost 3 bases, J lost 9 bases, and 14 bases lay in between. CDR1 and CDR2 (germline): GTSNPN, SVGIG (reference sequence). These data are taken from a study of PD-L1 blockade in urothelial cancer. Study information: After treatment start, blood was analyzed at 3 weeks (second dose) and at 6 weeks.

TCRdb's table, derived via immunoSEQ multiplex PCR, lists solely in-frame clones and lacks some. Among over 100,000 clones listed, about 81% were seen once. General study points: In blood at 3 weeks, tumor-associated clones expanded more among patients with durable benefit.

Time point indicated: pretreatment peripheral blood. The source was PBMCs, collected around atezolizumab (anti-PD-L1) treatment. The chain couples TRBV30 to TRBJ1-1; D remains ambiguous. This clonotype originated in a middle-aged man with urothelial cancer. The CDR3 nucleotides read TGTGCCTGGAGGCCCGGGAGCCAAAAAGCTTTCTTT. It translates to CAWRPGSQKAFF.